This T cell receptor beta chain is from a study of cytomegalovirus exposure and HLA in healthy donors. Points from the study as a whole: The classifier, whose performance was assessed in both the original and validation cohorts, reportedly diagnosed cytomegalovirus status with high specificity and sensitivity. A later analysis found that most CMV-associated TCR beta chains appeared HLA-restricted.

Germline V CDR1 and CDR2: LGHNA, YNFKEQ. The CDR3 runs 17 residues. Trimming took 4 bases from V and 2 from J; bases not matched to a gene: 7. For this clone: Its antigen is unidentified.

The PCR used 60 Vbeta and 13 Jbeta primers. Data came from immunoSEQ multiplex PCR; TCRdb stores just in-frame clones and leaves some out. The sample lists approximately 100,000 clones; around 84% were seen once. The J gene is TRBJ2-3, the V gene TRBV4-2; 12 positions match TRBD2. This receptor was taken from a man aged 18 to 30 in good health and CMV-seronegative. The sample comprised PBMCs. The CDR3: CASSPYRTSGDTDTQYF. For the CDR3, the DNA is TGTGCCAGCAGCCCTTACCGGACTAGCGGGGACACAGATACGCAGTATTTT.